This is a list of T cell receptor beta chains from one sample in a study of blood T cells in healthy people across ages. TCRdb passed the 5' RACE reads through MiXCR, listing each CDR3 protein once. The table has about 1,800,000 distinct CDR3 sequences, 28% seen once; the top ten hold more than 6%. The sample consisted of blood. These receptors originate from a woman in her 30s in good health. The CDR3 runs from the conserved cysteine through the conserved F or W. A D gene is named only where the DNA matches it firmly. Rows give clone size only sometimes, using once, few, many, or a class for an expanded clone.

j_call clone_size v_call d_call cdr3_aa cdr3_nt
TRBJ2-5 few TRBV28 TRBD2 CASSFLRDGGSRGGQYF TGTGCCAGCAGTTTCCTCCGGGACGGGGGGTCCCGTGGAGGGCAGTACTTC
TRBJ2-1 . TRBV15 . CASSIREANEQFF TGTGCCTCATCGATCCGGGAAGCCAATGAGCAGTTCTTC
TRBJ2-4 few TRBV24-1 . CATGDRFDGNIQYF TGTGCCACCGGAGACAGATTTGATGGAAACATTCAGTACTTC
TRBJ2-1 few TRBV4-3 TRBD2 CASSQDASGRGEQFF TGCGCCAGCAGCCAAGATGCGAGCGGGAGAGGTGAGCAGTTCTTC
TRBJ2-3 few TRBV5-1 TRBD1 CASSLPRQGAGAQYF TGCGCCAGCAGCTTGCCCCGGCAGGGGGCGGGTGCGCAGTATTTT
TRBJ1-3 many TRBV12-3/TRBV12-4 TRBD1 CASSSGQGLGSTIYF TGTGCCAGCAGCTCAGGACAGGGCCTGGGAAGCACCATATATTTT
TRBJ1-1 once TRBV19 . CASSIGRSPNTEAFF TGTGCCAGTAGTATAGGGAGGAGCCCGAACACTGAAGCTTTCTTT
TRBJ1-1 . TRBV7-2 TRBD1 CASSVAGTGQGEAFF TGTGCCAGCAGCGTCGCCGGGACAGGGCAAGGTGAAGCTTTCTTT
TRBJ1-2 few TRBV5-1 TRBD1 CASSLTSGGQGYTF TGCGCCAGCAGCTTGACCTCAGGGGGCCAAGGCTACACCTTC
TRBJ2-5 . TRBV7-9 . CASSPLGRFKETQYF TGTGCCAGCAGCCCCCTGGGACGGTTTAAGGAGACCCAGTACTTC